This TCR beta chain was recorded in a study of CD8 T cells in ankylosing spondylitis. General observations from the study: In the blood and synovial fluid of reactive arthritis, some motif variants had been previously reported. Apparently characteristic of ankylosing spondylitis blood was a TCR beta motif (under ten highly homologous variants).

A word on this clonotype: No antigen is known for it.

TCRdb called the 5' RACE reads again in MiXCR, with one record for every CDR3 protein. In the table there are roughly 700,000 distinct CDR3 sequences, under 20% of which are singletons. The source material was blood, either unsorted or a sorted T cell fraction (not recorded which). This sequence was found in a male donor with ankylosing spondylitis.

CDR3 nucleotide sequence: TGTGCCATCAGTGAATGGGCCGGGGAGCTGTTTTTT. It translates to CAISEWAGELFF. The chain combines TRBV10-3 with TRBJ2-2, with no clear D. V was trimmed by 3 bases and J by 6 bases, leaving 5 bases between them. CDR1 and CDR2 (germline): ENHRY, SYGVKD. The CDR3 loop spans 12 amino acids.